The clone carrying this TCR beta chain was recorded a few times. Its target is not known. Trimming cost V 2 bases and J 4 bases, with 11 bases left between them. The CDR3 has 13 amino acids. Looked up from germline, CDR1 is GTSNPN and CDR2 is SVGIG (reference sequence). Some clones are missing from TCRdb's copy, which holds only in-frame ones; the method was immunoSEQ multiplex PCR. The sample comprises approximately 150,000 clones, about 91% of which are singletons, and 2.3% rests with the top ten. This sample was taken from a study of T cell responses to AZD1222 COVID-19 vaccine. Study background: Pooling covered second doses at about 4 or about 12 weeks.

Study findings and constraints: Donors were chiefly white British, with a greater number of females, and clonal diversity was perhaps underestimated. Spike-specific TCR repertoires showed rising breadth and depth after two AZD1222 doses. Spike regions recognized by vaccine-associated CD4 TCRs spanned the protein, led by 160-218 and 743-854.

The chain combines TRBV30 with TRBJ1-1; maybe TRBD1 (5 bases). The sample here was peripheral blood, taken on day 0 of AZD1222 vaccination. The TCR comes from an adult in good health. DNA for the CDR3: TGTGCCTGGAGTTTCCAGGGTATCACTGAAGCTTTCTTT. Translating gives CAWSFQGITEAFF. The full variable domain, in which reference TRBV30 and TRBJ1-1 provide the parts outside the CDR3, is SQTIHQWPATLVQPVGSPLSLECTVEGTSNPNLYWYRQAAGRGLQLLFYSVGIGQISSEVPQNLSASRPQDRQFILSSKKLLLSDSGFYLCAWSFQGITEAFFGQGTRLTVV.